The source of this T cell receptor beta chain is a study of identical twins. The CDR3 consists of 17 residues. V dropped 2 bases and J dropped 1 base, with 16 bases sitting between them. The study, taken as a whole, reports: Conclusions relied on cross-sectional statistical analysis, not following the same donors. Some out-of-frame alpha sequences were shared by twins, and these showed excess low generation probability. Beta out-of-frame twin sharing showed a weaker excess.

TCRdb re-called the 5' RACE reads with MiXCR, one entry per CDR3 protein. The sample lists 400,000 to 600,000 distinct CDR3 sequences; approximately 20% were seen once. On this clonotype itself: Its antigen is not known.

These data also featured in a second study, about yellow fever vaccine responses in identical twins. That study reports: Twins' vaccine T cell response reportedly seemed partly convergent, partly personalized.

The TCR comes from a woman aged 18 to 35 in good health. The chain employs TRBV12-3 or TRBV12-4 and TRBJ2-3; D is unclear. Sequenced: CD4+ T cells sorted from blood. The CDR3 sequence: CASSLSYALGGTDTQYF. The CDR3 DNA reads as TGTGCCAGCAGTTTATCGTACGCATTAGGAGGCACAGATACGCAGTATTTT.